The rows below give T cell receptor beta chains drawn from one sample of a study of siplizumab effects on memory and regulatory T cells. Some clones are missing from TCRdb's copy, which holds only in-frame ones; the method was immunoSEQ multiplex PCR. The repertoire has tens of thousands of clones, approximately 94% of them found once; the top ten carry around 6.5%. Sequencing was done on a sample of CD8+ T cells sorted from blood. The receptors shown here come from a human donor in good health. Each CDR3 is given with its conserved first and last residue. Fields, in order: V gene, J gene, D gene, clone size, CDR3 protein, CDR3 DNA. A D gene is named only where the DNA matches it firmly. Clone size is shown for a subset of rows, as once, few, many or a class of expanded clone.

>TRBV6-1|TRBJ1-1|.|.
CASSVEGINTEAFF
TGTGCCAGCAGTGTTGAGGGGATCAACACTGAAGCTTTCTTT
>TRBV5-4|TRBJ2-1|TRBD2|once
CASRLSGRGNEQFF
TGTGCCAGCAGACTGAGCGGGAGGGGGAATGAGCAGTTCTTC
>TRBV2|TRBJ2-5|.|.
CASRRPGYQETQYF
TGTGCCAGCAGGCGACCTGGGTATCAAGAGACCCAGTACTTC
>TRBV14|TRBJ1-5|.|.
CASSLGVLQPQHF
TGTGCCAGCAGCCTGGGGGTCCTTCAGCCCCAGCATTTT
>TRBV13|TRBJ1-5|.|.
CASSLGSNQPQHF
TGTGCCAGCAGCTTAGGGAGCAATCAGCCCCAGCATTTT
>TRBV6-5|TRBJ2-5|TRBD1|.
CASSFLGDSQETQYF
TGTGCCAGCAGCTTCCTCGGGGACAGCCAAGAGACCCAGTACTTC
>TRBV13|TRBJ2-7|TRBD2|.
CASSVASGGRYEQYF
TGTGCCAGCAGTGTGGCTAGCGGGGGAAGGTACGAGCAGTACTTC
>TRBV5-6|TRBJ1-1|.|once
CASSLAYREAFF
TGTGCCAGCAGCTTGGCTTATCGAGAAGCTTTCTTT
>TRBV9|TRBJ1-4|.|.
CASSANPFQATNEKLFF
TGTGCCAGCAGCGCTAACCCATTCCAAGCAACTAATGAAAAACTGTTTTTT
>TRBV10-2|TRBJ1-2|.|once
CASSDGGLRYGYTF
TGCGCCAGCAGTGACGGGGGACTCCGCTATGGCTACACCTTC
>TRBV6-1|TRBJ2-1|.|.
CATSIGTYNEQFF
TGTGCCACCTCAATAGGGACCTACAATGAGCAGTTCTTC
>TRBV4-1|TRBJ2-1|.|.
CASSPDPNDEQFF
TGCGCCAGCAGCCCAGATCCAAACGATGAGCAGTTCTTC
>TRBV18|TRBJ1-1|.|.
CASSASDSDTEAFF
TGTGCCAGCTCAGCCTCGGACAGTGACACTGAAGCTTTCTTT
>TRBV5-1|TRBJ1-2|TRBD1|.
CASSLYRGSNYGYTF
TGCGCCAGCAGCTTGTACAGGGGGTCTAACTATGGCTACACCTTC
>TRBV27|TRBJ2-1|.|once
CASSFPGAYNEQFF
TGTGCCAGCAGTTTCCCGGGCGCCTACAATGAGCAGTTCTTC
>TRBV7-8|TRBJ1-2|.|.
CASSLVGSSNYGYTF
TGTGCCAGCAGCTTAGTAGGCAGCTCTAACTATGGCTACACCTTC
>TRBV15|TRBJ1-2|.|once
CATSRSGGGGYTF
TGTGCCACCAGCAGATCTGGCGGGGGTGGCTACACCTTC
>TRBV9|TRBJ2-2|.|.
CASSVAELSGHGELFF
TGTGCCAGCAGCGTAGCTGAACTCTCGGGTCACGGGGAGCTGTTTTTT
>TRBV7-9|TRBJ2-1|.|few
CASSLIRRQNNEQFF
TGTGCCAGCAGCTTAATAAGGCGACAGAACAATGAGCAGTTCTTC
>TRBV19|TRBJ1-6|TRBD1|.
CASSRDRDGSYNSPLHF
TGTGCCAGTAGTCGTGACAGGGACGGGTCGTATAATTCACCCCTCCACTTT
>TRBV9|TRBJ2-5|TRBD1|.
CASSVAGGVETQYF
TGTGCCAGCAGCGTGGCAGGGGGCGTCGAGACCCAGTACTTC
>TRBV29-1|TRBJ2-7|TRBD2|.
CSVEETSGREYEQYF
TGCAGCGTTGAAGAAACTAGCGGGAGGGAGTACGAGCAGTACTTC